This TCR beta chain was captured in a study of shared clonotypes between healthy human individuals. Profiling relied on immunoSEQ multiplex PCR, and the TCRdb table lists in-frame clones only, not all of them. Of approximately 1.5 million clones in the sample, approximately 98.5% were seen once. V was pared by 8 bases and J by 3 bases, with 11 bases between. The length of the CDR3 is 13 residues. Germline V gene lookup returns CDR1 SNHLY and CDR2 FYNNEI. The chain recombines TRBV2 with TRBJ1-5, with D uncertain. Material: naive CD4+ T cells sorted from blood. Subset given: CD45RA+ positively selected. The TCR sequence derives from a man between 25 and 39 years old in good health. The CDR3 loop reads CASGLRLNQPQHF. The CDR3 bases are TGTGCCAGCGGGCTCAGGCTCAATCAGCCCCAGCATTTT.